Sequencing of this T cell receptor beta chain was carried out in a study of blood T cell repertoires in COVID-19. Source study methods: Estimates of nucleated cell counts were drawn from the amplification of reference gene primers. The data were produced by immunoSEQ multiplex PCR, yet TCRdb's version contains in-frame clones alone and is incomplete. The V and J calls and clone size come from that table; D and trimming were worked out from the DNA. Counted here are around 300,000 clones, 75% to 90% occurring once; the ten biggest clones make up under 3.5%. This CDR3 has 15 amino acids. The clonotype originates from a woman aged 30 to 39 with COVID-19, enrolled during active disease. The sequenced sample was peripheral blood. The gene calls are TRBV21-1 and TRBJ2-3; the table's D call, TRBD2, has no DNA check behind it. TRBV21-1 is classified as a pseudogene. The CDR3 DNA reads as TGTGCCAGCACTCTTATAGCGGGAGATTCGGATACGCAGTATTTT. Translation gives CASTLIAGDSDTQYF.